What follows describes a single T cell receptor (beta chain). Its antigen is unknown. No base qualities exist here, and no much larger clone lies one base off it. Repertoires were sampled repeatedly over the course of chemoradiotherapy so that clonal expansion in the tumor microenvironment could be followed. The sample belongs to a study of chemoradiotherapy in HPV16-positive cancers (dated by TCRdb to between 2021 and 2022). With respect to the entire study: Candidate HPV-specific T-cell clones and common TCR motifs were defined through functional T-cell assays on cells from a couple of HPV16-positive patients. Whether T-cell immunity against the HPV oncoproteins E6 and E7 changes during chemoradiotherapy and whether survival is affected by this immunity were examined in the study. The candidate HPV-specific TCRs and motifs were then tracked in TCR repertoires from 86 patients with HPV-related cancers. Overall study outcomes, separate from this receptor: Expansion of candidate HPV-specific clones and E7-related TCR motifs was observed in the tumor microenvironment during treatment, whereas no such expansion was observed for non-HPV-specific T cells. In HPV16-positive patients, expansion of HPV-responsive T cells during chemoradiotherapy was found to be associated with improved recurrence-free survival. The survival association was reported for HPV16-positive patients, and the functional definition of HPV-specific T cells was derived from only a couple of HPV16-positive patients.

Inclusive of the bounding cysteine and phenylalanine, the CDR3 is 14 residues long. The only DNA kept is the CDR3, 42 bases in frame from the first base. Trimming removed 8 bases from V and 6 bases from J, leaving 16 bases between the germline ends. In the germline V gene (reference sequence), CDR1 corresponds to LNHNV and CDR2 to YYDKDF. The library was prepared using the immunoSEQ multiplex PCR assay. In its TCRdb copy, this immuneACCESS table keeps in-frame sequences only and misses some clones. Where compared with another copy, unresolved V genes explain less than half of these, and the others have no known cause. Across this sample there are some 12,000 clones, with 90% seen only once. The top ten clonotypes cover 2.7% of the sample.

The chain is assembled from TRBV15 and TRBJ2-2; TRBD2 is a weak D gene call, 7 bases matching. The sequence was collected from a human donor with HPV-associated anogenital cancer. Sampling was done from a patient who underwent chemoradiotherapy. The sequenced DNA is TGTGCCACCCGTTGGGGGGGCCTAGCCGGGGAGCTGTTTTTT. This translates into CATRWGGLAGELFF.